This entry is about one T cell receptor (beta chain). Its antigen is as yet unknown. The PCR had 60 Vbeta and 13 Jbeta primers. Using immunoSEQ multiplex PCR, the repertoire was profiled, and TCRdb retains in-frame clones only, with some absent. Of 100,000 to 150,000 clones in the sample, 80% are singletons; the top ten hold around 2.5%. The sample is drawn from a study of cytomegalovirus exposure and HLA in healthy donors. Findings and limits, study-wide: Later, TCR association rates were found to vary by HLA locus, highest for DRB1 and lowest for HLA-C. Analysis was performed later, and it showed HLA-associated TCR beta chains to be more clonally expanded than equally common others.

The CDR3 runs 16 residues. Germline V gives CDR1 SGDLS, CDR2 YYNGEE. After removal of 4 bases from V and 0 bases from J, the junction contained 8 bases not matched to a gene. There were likely unrecorded immune exposures, though donors were nominally healthy when sampled. The source is a young man in good health and CMV-seronegative. The rearrangement joins TRBV9 to TRBJ2-7; the match to TRBD1 covers 9 bases. Sequencing was carried out using PBMCs. The CDR3 here is CASSPTGTGISYEQYF. CDR3 sequence (DNA): TGTGCCAGCAGCCCGACCGGGACAGGGATCTCCTACGAGCAGTACTTC. The full variable domain, its missing parts supplied by reference TRBV9 and TRBJ2-7, is DSGVTQTPKHLITATGQRVTLRCSPRSGDLSVYWYQQSLDQGLQFLIQYYNGEERAKGNILERFSAQQFPDLHSELNLSSLELGDSALYFCASSPTGTGISYEQYFGPGTRLTVT.